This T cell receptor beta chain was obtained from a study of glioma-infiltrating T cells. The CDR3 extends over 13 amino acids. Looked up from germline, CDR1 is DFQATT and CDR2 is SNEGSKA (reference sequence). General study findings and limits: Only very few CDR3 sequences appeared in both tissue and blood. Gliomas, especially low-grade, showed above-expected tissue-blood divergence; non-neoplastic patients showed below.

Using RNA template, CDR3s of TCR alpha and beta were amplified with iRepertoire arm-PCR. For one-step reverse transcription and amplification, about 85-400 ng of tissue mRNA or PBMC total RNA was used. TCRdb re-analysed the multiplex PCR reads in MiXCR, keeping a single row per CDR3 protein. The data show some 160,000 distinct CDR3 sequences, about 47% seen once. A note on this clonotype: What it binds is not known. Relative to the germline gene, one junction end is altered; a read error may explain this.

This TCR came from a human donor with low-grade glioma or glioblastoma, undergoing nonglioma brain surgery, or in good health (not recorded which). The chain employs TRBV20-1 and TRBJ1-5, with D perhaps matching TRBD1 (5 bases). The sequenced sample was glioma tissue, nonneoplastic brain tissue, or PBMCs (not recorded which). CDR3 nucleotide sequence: TGCAGTGCTAGTGGGGGGGTCGAGAAGCCCAAGCATTTT. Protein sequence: CSASGGVEKPKHF.